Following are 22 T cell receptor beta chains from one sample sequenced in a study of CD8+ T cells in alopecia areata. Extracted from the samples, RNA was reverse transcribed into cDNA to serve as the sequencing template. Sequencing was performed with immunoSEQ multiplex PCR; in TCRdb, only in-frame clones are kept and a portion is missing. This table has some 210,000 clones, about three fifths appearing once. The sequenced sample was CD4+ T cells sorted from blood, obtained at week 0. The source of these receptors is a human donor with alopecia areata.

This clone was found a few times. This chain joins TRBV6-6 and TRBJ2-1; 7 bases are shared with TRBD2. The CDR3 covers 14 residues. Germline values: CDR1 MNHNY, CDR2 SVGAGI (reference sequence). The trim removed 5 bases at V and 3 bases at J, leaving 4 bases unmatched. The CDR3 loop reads CASSRGGVYNEQFF. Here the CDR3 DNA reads TGTGCCAGCAGTCGTGGGGGGGTCTACAATGAGCAGTTCTTC.

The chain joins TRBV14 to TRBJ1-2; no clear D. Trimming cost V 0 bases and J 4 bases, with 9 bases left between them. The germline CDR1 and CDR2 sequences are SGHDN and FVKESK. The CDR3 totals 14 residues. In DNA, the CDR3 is TGTGCCAGCAGCCAAGACACAAAGGGCTATGGCTACACCTTC. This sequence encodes CASSQDTKGYGYTF.

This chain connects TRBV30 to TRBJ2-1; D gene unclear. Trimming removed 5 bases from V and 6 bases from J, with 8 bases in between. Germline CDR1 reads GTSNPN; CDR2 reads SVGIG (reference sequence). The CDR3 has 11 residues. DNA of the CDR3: TGTGCCTGGGGGCCCTTCAATGAGCAGTTCTTC. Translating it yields CAWGPFNEQFF.

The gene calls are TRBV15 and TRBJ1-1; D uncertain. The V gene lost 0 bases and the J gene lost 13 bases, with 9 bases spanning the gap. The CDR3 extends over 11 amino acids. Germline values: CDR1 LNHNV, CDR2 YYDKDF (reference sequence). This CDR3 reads CATSRDRRVFF. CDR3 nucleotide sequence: TGTGCCACCAGCAGAGATAGAAGGGTTTTCTTT.

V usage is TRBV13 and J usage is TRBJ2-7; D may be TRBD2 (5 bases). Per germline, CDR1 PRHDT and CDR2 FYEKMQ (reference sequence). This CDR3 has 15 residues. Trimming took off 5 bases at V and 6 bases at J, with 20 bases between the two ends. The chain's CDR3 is CASSQSVLVLGEQYF. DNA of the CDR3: TGTGCCAGCAGCCAAAGCGTTCTGGTACTAGGCGAGCAGTACTTC.

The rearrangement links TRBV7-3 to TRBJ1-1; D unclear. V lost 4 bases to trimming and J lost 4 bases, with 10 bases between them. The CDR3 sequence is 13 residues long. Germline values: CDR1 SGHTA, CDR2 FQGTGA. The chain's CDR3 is CASSSIPGTEAFF. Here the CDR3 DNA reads TGTGCCAGCAGCTCGATACCGGGCACTGAAGCTTTCTTT. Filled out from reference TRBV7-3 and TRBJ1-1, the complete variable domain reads GAGVSQTPSNKVTEKGKYVELRCDPISGHTALYWYRQSLGQGPEFLIYFQGTGAADDSGLPNDRFFAVRPEGSVSTLKIQRTERGDSAVYLCASSSIPGTEAFFGQGTRLTVV.

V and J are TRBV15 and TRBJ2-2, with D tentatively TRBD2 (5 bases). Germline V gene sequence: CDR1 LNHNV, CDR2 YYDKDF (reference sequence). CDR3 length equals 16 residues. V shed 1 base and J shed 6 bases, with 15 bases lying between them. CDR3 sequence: CATSRAPGRGAGELFF. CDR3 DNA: TGTGCCACCAGCAGAGCCCCGGGTCGGGGAGCCGGGGAGCTGTTTTTT.

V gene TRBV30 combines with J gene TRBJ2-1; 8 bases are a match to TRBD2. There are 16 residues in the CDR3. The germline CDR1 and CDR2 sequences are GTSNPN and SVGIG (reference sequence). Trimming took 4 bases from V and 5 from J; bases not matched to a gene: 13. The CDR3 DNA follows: TGTGCCTGGACATTGGCGAGTCGGGGGGGTAACAATGAGCAGTTCTTC. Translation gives CAWTLASRGGNNEQFF.

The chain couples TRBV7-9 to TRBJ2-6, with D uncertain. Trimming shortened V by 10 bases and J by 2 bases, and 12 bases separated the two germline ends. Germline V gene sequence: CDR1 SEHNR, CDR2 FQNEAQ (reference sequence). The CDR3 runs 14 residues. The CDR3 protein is CAIYSEAGANVLTF. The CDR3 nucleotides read TGTGCCATCTACTCAGAGGCTGGGGCCAACGTCCTGACTTTC.

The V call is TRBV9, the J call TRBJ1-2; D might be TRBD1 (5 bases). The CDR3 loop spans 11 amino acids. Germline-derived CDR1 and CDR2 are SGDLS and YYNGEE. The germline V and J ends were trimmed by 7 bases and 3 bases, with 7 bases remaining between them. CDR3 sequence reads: CASARDYGYTF. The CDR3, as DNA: TGTGCCAGCGCCAGGGACTATGGCTACACCTTC.

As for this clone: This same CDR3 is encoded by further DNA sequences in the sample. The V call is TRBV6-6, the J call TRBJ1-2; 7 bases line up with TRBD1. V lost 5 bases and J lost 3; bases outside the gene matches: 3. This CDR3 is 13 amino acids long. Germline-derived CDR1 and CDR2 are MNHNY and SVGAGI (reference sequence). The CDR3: CASSPTGDYGYTF. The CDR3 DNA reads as TGTGCCAGCAGTCCAACAGGGGACTATGGCTACACCTTC.

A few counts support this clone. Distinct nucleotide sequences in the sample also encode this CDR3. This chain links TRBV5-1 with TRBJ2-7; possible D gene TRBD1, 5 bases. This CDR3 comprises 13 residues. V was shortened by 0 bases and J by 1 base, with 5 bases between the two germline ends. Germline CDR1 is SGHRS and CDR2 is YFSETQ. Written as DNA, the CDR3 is TGCGCCAGCAGCTTGGGACAGTCCTACGAGCAGTACTTC. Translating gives CASSLGQSYEQYF.

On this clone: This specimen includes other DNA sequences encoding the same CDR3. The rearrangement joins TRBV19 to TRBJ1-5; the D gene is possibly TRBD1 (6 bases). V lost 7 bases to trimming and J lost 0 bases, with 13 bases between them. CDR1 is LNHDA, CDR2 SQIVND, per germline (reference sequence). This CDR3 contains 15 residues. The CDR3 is CASTTGTNSNQPQHF. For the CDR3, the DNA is TGTGCCAGTACTACCGGGACAAATAGCAATCAGCCCCAGCATTTT. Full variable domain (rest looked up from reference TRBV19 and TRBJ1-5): DGGITQSPKYLFRKEGQNVTLSCEQNLNHDAMYWYRQDPGQGLRLIYYSQIVNDFQKGDIAEGYSVSREKKESFPLTVTSAQKNPTAFYLCASTTGTNSNQPQHFGDGTRLSIL.

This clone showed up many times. The CDR3 DNA reads as TGTGCCAGCAGCCCCGCCCGCTACGAGCAGTACTTC. Translation: CASSPARYEQYF. This chain uses TRBV7-9 with TRBJ2-7, with D unresolved. The CDR3 is made up of 12 amino acids. Germline loops: CDR1 SEHNR, CDR2 FQNEAQ (reference sequence). V was pared by 5 bases and J by 3 bases, with 8 bases between.

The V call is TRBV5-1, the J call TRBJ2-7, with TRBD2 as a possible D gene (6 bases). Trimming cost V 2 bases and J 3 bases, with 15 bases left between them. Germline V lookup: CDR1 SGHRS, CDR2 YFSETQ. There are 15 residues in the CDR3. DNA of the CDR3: TGCGCCAGCAGCTTTTCGACTAGGACCTACTACGAGCAGTACTTC. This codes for CASSFSTRTYYEQYF.

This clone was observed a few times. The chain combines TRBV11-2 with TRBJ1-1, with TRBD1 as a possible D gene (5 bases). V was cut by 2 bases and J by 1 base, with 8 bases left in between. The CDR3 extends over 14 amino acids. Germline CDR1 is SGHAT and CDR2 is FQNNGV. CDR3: CASSLLGGNTEAFF. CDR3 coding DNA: TGTGCCAGCAGCTTACTGGGGGGGAACACTGAAGCTTTCTTT.

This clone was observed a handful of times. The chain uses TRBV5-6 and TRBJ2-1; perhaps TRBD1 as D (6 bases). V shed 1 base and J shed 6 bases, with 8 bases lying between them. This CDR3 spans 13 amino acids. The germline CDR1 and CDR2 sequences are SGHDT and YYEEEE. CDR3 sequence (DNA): TGTGCCAGCAGCTTGATACAGGGCAATGAGCAGTTCTTC. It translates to CASSLIQGNEQFF.

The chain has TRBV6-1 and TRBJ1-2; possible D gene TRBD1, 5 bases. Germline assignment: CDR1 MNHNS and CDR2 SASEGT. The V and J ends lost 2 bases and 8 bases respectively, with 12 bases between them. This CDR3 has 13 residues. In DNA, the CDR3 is TGTGCCAGCAGTGAACCCCAGGGCGAAGGCTACACCTTC. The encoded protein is CASSEPQGEGYTF.

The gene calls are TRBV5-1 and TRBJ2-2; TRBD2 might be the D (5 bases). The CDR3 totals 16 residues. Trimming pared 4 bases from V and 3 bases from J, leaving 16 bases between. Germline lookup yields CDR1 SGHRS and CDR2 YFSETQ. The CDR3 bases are TGCGCCAGCAGCGCGGGTCTTCCTCATTACACCGGGGAGCTGTTTTTT. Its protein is CASSAGLPHYTGELFF.

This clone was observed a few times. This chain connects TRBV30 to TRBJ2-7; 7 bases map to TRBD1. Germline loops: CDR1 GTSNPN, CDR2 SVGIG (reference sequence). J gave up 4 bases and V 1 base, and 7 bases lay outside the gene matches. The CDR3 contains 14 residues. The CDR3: CAWSGMTGLYEQYF. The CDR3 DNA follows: TGTGCCTGGAGTGGGATGACAGGGTTATACGAGCAGTACTTC. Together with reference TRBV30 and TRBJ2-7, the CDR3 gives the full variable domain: SQTIHQWPATLVQPVGSPLSLECTVEGTSNPNLYWYRQAAGRGLQLLFYSVGIGQISSEVPQNLSASRPQDRQFILSSKKLLLSDSGFYLCAWSGMTGLYEQYFGPGTRLTVT.

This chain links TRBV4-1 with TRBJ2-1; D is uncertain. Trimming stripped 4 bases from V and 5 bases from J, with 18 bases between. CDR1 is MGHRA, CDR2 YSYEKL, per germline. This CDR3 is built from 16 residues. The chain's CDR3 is CASSLTDPRWDNEQFF. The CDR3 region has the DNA TGCGCCAGCAGCCTCACCGACCCTAGGTGGGACAATGAGCAGTTCTTC.

Here the CDR3 reads CASIGGARYGYTF. The CDR3 DNA sequence: TGTGCCAGCATTGGGGGGGCGCGCTATGGCTACACCTTC. J is TRBJ1-2 and V is TRBV6-1, with D possibly matching TRBD1 (6 bases). CDR3 length equals 13 residues. CDR1 and CDR2 from the germline V gene are MNHNS and SASEGT. Trimming stripped 7 bases from V and 4 bases from J, with 13 bases between.